This passage covers 15 T cell receptor beta chains from one sample sequenced in a study of CD8+ T cells in alopecia areata. RNA was extracted and reverse transcribed into cDNA as the sequencing template. Repertoires were generated with immunoSEQ multiplex PCR, while TCRdb's copy carries only in-frame clones and drops some. This table holds 100,000 to 150,000 clones, 35% to 40% found once. Input material: CD4+ T cells sorted from blood. The receptor source for this set is a human donor with alopecia areata.

The V call is TRBV6-6, the J call TRBJ1-5; D is undetermined. With 5 bases removed from V and 1 base from J, the gap between germline ends came to 9 bases. The CDR3 runs to 14 residues. From germline, CDR1 is MNHNY and CDR2 SVGAGI (reference sequence). CDR3 protein: CASSPGRSNQPQHF. CDR3 sequence (DNA): TGTGCCAGCAGTCCTGGAAGGAGCAATCAGCCCCAGCATTTT.

The rearrangement uses TRBV29-1 and TRBJ1-4; TRBD1 agrees at 7 bases. In germline, CDR1 is SQVTM, CDR2 ANQGSEA. The length of the CDR3 is 15 residues. J lost 11 bases, V lost 1 base, and 13 bases had no gene match. The CDR3 DNA reads as TGCAGCGTTGAAGTATTATCCTTGGGACAGCAGAAACTGTTTTTT. Translated: CSVEVLSLGQQKLFF.

This chain links TRBV11-2 with TRBJ2-3, with 9 bases that match TRBD1. V trimming: 3 bases; J trimming: 4 bases; junction bases outside the gene matches: 2. CDR1 and CDR2 (germline): SGHAT, FQNNGV. The CDR3 spans 14 residues. In nucleotides, the CDR3 is TGTGCCAGCAGCTTGACAGGGGGAGCAGATACGCAGTATTTT. Protein sequence: CASSLTGGADTQYF.

The CDR3 protein is CSVFSSEKLFF. CDR3 nucleotides: TGCAGCGTTTTCTCTTCCGAAAAACTGTTTTTT. The rearrangement joins TRBV29-1 to TRBJ1-4; no firm D call. The length of the CDR3 is 11 residues. The ends were cut back, 5 bases at V and 8 bases at J, with 9 bases in the middle. Per germline, CDR1 SQVTM and CDR2 ANQGSEA.

This rearrangement joins TRBV29-1 to TRBJ2-7; maybe TRBD1 (5 bases). The ends were cut back, 5 bases at V and 9 bases at J, with 17 bases in the middle. CDR1 SQVTM and CDR2 ANQGSEA come from the germline V gene. The CDR3 covers 12 residues. For the CDR3, the DNA is TGCAGCGTTCCTGCGGCAGGGTCGATGCAGTACTTC. Protein sequence: CSVPAAGSMQYF.

At least ten counts were recorded for this clone. V gene TRBV29-1 combines with J gene TRBJ2-5; a weak D match, TRBD2 (5 bases). This CDR3 comprises 11 residues. Germline loops: CDR1 SQVTM, CDR2 ANQGSEA. The DNA for the CDR3 is TGCAAGGACTGGTCATGGGAGACCCAGTACTTC. The encoded protein is CKDWSWETQYF.

Here the CDR3 reads CASSPRAGAREQFF. CDR3 in DNA: TGTGCCAGCTCACCTCGAGCGGGGGCCAGAGAGCAGTTCTTC. V and J are TRBV18 and TRBJ2-1, with 8 bases fitting TRBD2. The V and J ends lost 3 bases and 10 bases, in that order; junction bases with no gene match: 8. Germline assignment: CDR1 KGHSH and CDR2 LQKENI. The CDR3 has 14 amino acids. The entire variable domain, with the rest obtained from reference TRBV18 and TRBJ2-1, is as follows: NAGVMQNPRHLVRRRGQEARLRCSPMKGHSHVYWYRQLPEEGLKFMVYLQKENIIDESGMPKERFSAEFPKEGPSILRIQQVVRGDSAAYFCASSPRAGAREQFFGPGTRLTVL.

There are a few counts of this clone. The chain recombines TRBV28 with TRBJ2-3, with D unresolved. Between the trimmed V and J ends, which lost 10 bases and 0 bases, there was a span of 11 bases. Germline V gene sequence: CDR1 MDHEN, CDR2 SYDVKM. CDR3 length: 13 residues. Here the CDR3 reads CATLTASTDTQYF. CDR3 nucleotides: TGTGCCACCTTGACCGCAAGCACAGATACGCAGTATTTT.

The chain has TRBV30 and TRBJ2-7; 8 bases match TRBD2. The CDR3 loop spans 15 amino acids. CDR1 and CDR2 from the germline V gene are GTSNPN and SVGIG (reference sequence). V shed 4 bases and J 2 bases; nucleotides not matched to a gene: 10. CDR3 sequence reads: CAWNAKRGLAYEQYF. CDR3 coding DNA: TGTGCCTGGAACGCGAAACGGGGACTAGCCTACGAGCAGTACTTC.

The chain couples TRBV7-9 to TRBJ2-7, with 8 bases fitting TRBD1. The CDR3 loop spans 15 amino acids. CDR1 is SEHNR, CDR2 FQNEAQ, per germline (reference sequence). The V and J ends lost 5 bases and 5 bases, in that order; junction bases with no gene match: 11. CDR3 loop: CASSVGQGGYHEQYF. In DNA, the CDR3 is TGTGCCAGCAGCGTAGGACAGGGCGGGTACCACGAGCAGTACTTC.

V usage is TRBV30 and J usage is TRBJ2-2, with no clear D. Germline V gene data show CDR1 as GTSNPN and CDR2 as SVGIG (reference sequence). The ends were cut back, 5 bases at V and 8 bases at J, with 15 bases in the middle. The CDR3 totals 13 residues. The chain's CDR3 is CAWHFRGLGELFF. CDR3 nucleotide sequence: TGTGCCTGGCACTTTCGAGGTTTGGGGGAGCTGTTTTTT.

The chain recombines TRBV29-1 with TRBJ2-3; D is perhaps TRBD2 (6 bases). CDR3 length: 13 residues. Germline lookup yields CDR1 SQVTM and CDR2 ANQGSEA. Trimming took 4 bases from V and 4 from J, leaving 12 bases between them. CDR3 bases: TGCAGCGTTGGACTAGTCAGGGCAGATACGCAGTATTTT. Encoded protein: CSVGLVRADTQYF.

CDR3: CASSPNTRGSGQPQHF. The CDR3 nucleotides read TGTGCCAGCAGTCCAAATACCAGGGGGTCAGGTCAGCCCCAGCATTTT. V is TRBV2 and J is TRBJ1-5; 7 positions match TRBD1. Germline V gene data show CDR1 as SNHLY and CDR2 as FYNNEI. The CDR3 spans 16 residues. V gave up 5 bases and J gave up 6 bases; unmatched junction bases: 13.

As concerns this clone: Other DNA sequences from this sample encode an identical CDR3 as well. This chain connects TRBV29-1 to TRBJ2-7; D uncertain. CDR3 size: 12 residues. Trimming removed 4 bases at V and 1 base at J, with 8 bases between. Germline CDR1 and CDR2: SQVTM and ANQGSEA. CDR3 DNA sequence: TGCAGCGTTGGGGGTAGATCCTACGAGCAGTACTTC. Translated: CSVGGRSYEQYF.

The chain links TRBV7-6 to TRBJ1-1, with D perhaps matching TRBD1 (6 bases). The germline gives CDR1 SGHVS, CDR2 FNYEAQ. This CDR3 has 16 residues. V was shortened by 2 bases and J by 4 bases, with 17 bases between the two germline ends. CDR3 DNA sequence: TGTGCCAGCAGCTTAATGGGGGGGGCCCAGATCACTGAAGCTTTCTTT. Translation: CASSLMGGAQITEAFF.